This TCR beta chain was captured by sequencing in a study of blood T cell repertoires in COVID-19. Study summary: Acute and convalescent COVID-19 samples came from the United States, Italy and Spain. PBMCs, B-cell-depleted T cells, or T cells provided the cDNA or gDNA that made up the material.

CDR1 and CDR2 (germline): LGHDT, YNNKEL (reference sequence). The V and J ends lost 1 base and 3 bases respectively, with 3 bases between them. This CDR3 has 13 residues. Original analysis: Amplifying reference gene primers gave estimates of nucleated cell counts. The protocol was immunoSEQ multiplex PCR, while the TCRdb copy is restricted to in-frame clones and leaves out a portion. That table is the source of V, J and clone size, and D and trimming were worked out from the DNA. This table holds roughly 250,000 clones, approximately 88% found once. The rearrangement uses TRBV3-1 (or the pseudogene TRBV3-2) and TRBJ2-2; D not certain. Source material: peripheral blood. This clonotype was sampled from a woman aged 25 to 39 with acute or convalescent COVID-19. The CDR3 nucleotides are TGTGCCAGCAGCCAAGCGTACACCGGGGAGCTGTTTTTT. Amino acid sequence: CASSQAYTGELFF.